Listed below are T cell receptor beta chains from one sample, sequenced in a study of blood T cell repertoires in COVID-19. Assay used: immunoSEQ multiplex PCR; TCRdb lists only in-frame clones, some missing. This sample carries over 250,000 clones, approximately 89% of them seen once, and the ten largest clones take roughly a tenth. The sequenced material came from peripheral blood. The receptors come from a woman in her sixties or seventies with COVID-19, enrolled during active disease. Both conserved end residues are part of each CDR3. A D gene is named only where the DNA matches it firmly. Clone sizes are given selectively: once, few, many, or a class where the clone is expanded.

d_gene	v_gene	abundance	j_gene	CDR3aa	CDR3nt
.	TRBV19	few	TRBJ1-5	CASSIWGRNQPQHF	TGTGCCAGTAGTATATGGGGGCGAAATCAGCCCCAGCATTTT
TRBD2	TRBV6-2/TRBV6-3	.	TRBJ2-1	CASSRVAGGNEQFF	TGTGCCAGCAGTAGGGTAGCGGGAGGGAATGAGCAGTTCTTC
TRBD2	TRBV9	.	TRBJ2-2	CASSGKQETTSQGGAELFF	TGTGCCAGCAGCGGCAAACAGGAAACGACTAGCCAAGGAGGCGCGGAGCTGTTTTTT
.	TRBV28	.	TRBJ2-1	CASSFPAGYNEQFF	TGTGCCAGCAGCTTCCCGGCGGGCTACAATGAGCAGTTCTTC
TRBD1	TRBV7-3	.	TRBJ1-2	CASSLQGAGYGYTF	TGTGCCAGCAGCCTACAGGGGGCCGGGTATGGCTACACCTTC
.	TRBV4-2	.	TRBJ1-2	CASSQGQESSYGYTF	TGTGCCAGCAGCCAAGGTCAGGAAAGTAGCTATGGCTACACCTTC
.	TRBV4-2	.	TRBJ1-6	CASSHGQPGGSPLHF	TGTGCCAGCAGCCACGGACAACCGGGGGGCTCACCCCTCCACTTT
.	TRBV7-2	.	TRBJ2-7	CASSLEGGTGTYEQYF	TGTGCCAGCAGCTTAGAAGGCGGGACGGGAACCTACGAGCAGTACTTC
.	TRBV5-6	.	TRBJ2-1	CASSFQGSYNEQFF	TGTGCCAGCAGCTTTCAGGGATCCTACAATGAGCAGTTCTTC
TRBD1	TRBV19	.	TRBJ2-3	CASSTNRGTGVDTQYF	TGTGCCAGTAGTACCAACCGCGGGACAGGGGTAGATACGCAGTATTTT
TRBD1	TRBV6-6	.	TRBJ2-6	CASSQTGSHSGANVLTF	TGTGCCAGCAGTCAGACAGGGAGTCACTCTGGGGCCAACGTCCTGACTTTC
.	TRBV7-9	.	TRBJ2-2	CASSLAGAGGELFF	TGTGCCAGCAGCTTAGCGGGAGCGGGCGGGGAGCTGTTTTTT
.	TRBV18	.	TRBJ1-6	CASSPLGQGNNSPLHF	TGTGCCAGCTCACCACTAGGCCAGGGGAATAATTCACCCCTCCACTTT
.	TRBV27	.	TRBJ1-2	CASSQVGRNYGYTF	TGTGCCAGCAGTCAAGTGGGCAGAAACTATGGCTACACCTTC
TRBD1	TRBV19	.	TRBJ1-2	CASSTGTGPFYGYTF	TGTGCCAGTAGTACGGGGACAGGACCTTTCTATGGCTACACCTTC
TRBD1	TRBV19	.	TRBJ2-3	CASSIMGTDPDTQYF	TGTGCCAGTAGTATTATGGGGACAGACCCAGATACGCAGTATTTT
TRBD2	TRBV12-5	.	TRBJ2-1	CASGLGLAGVNEQFF	TGTGCTAGTGGTTTAGGACTAGCGGGAGTTAATGAGCAGTTCTTC
.	TRBV6-1	.	TRBJ1-5	CASSDFARGPHQPQHF	TGTGCCAGCAGTGATTTCGCTAGAGGCCCCCATCAGCCCCAGCATTTT
TRBD1	TRBV18	.	TRBJ2-5	CASSPHRGETQYF	TGTGCCAGCTCACCACACAGGGGAGAGACCCAGTACTTC
TRBD2	TRBV11-2	.	TRBJ2-3	CASSLASSGRVADTQYF	TGTGCCAGCAGCCTCGCATCTAGCGGGAGGGTCGCAGATACGCAGTATTTT
.	TRBV7-3	.	TRBJ1-1	CASSKPGTLADF	TGTGCCAGCAGCAAACCCGGGACTCTAGCTGACTTT
.	TRBV2	.	TRBJ1-5	CASSDFGTRQPQHF	TGTGCCAGCAGTGATTTCGGGACTCGGCAGCCCCAGCATTTT
.	TRBV19	.	TRBJ2-2	CASSLGQNTGELFF	TGTGCCAGTAGTCTAGGACAGAACACCGGGGAGCTGTTTTTT
TRBD1	TRBV4-1	many	TRBJ1-1	CASSQAYRGRTEAFF	TGCGCCAGCAGCCAAGCATACAGGGGAAGGACTGAAGCTTTCTTT
.	TRBV12-3/TRBV12-4	once	TRBJ1-1	CASTITGSEAFF	TGTGCCAGCACCATCACAGGGTCTGAAGCTTTCTTT
TRBD1	TRBV10-3	.	TRBJ1-6	CAISERGTGAQNSPLHF	TGTGCCATCAGTGAGAGAGGGACAGGGGCGCAGAATTCACCCCTCCACTTT
.	TRBV6-6	.	TRBJ1-3	CASCIREAGNTIYF	TGTGCCAGCTGTATCAGGGAAGCTGGAAACACCATATATTTT
.	TRBV6-1	.	TRBJ1-1	CASSEERETAFF	TGTGCCAGCAGTGAAGAACGGGAAACAGCTTTCTTT
TRBD1	TRBV4-2	.	TRBJ1-2	CASSRGTDYGYTF	TGTGCCAGCAGCCGCGGGACAGACTATGGCTACACCTTC
TRBD1	TRBV9	.	TRBJ2-5	CASTTGQGQETQYF	TGTGCCAGCACCACCGGACAGGGACAAGAGACCCAGTACTTC
.	TRBV28	.	TRBJ2-5	CASSYPHSNRGRLAGPQETQYF	TGTGCCAGCAGTTATCCGCACTCGAACAGGGGGCGTCTAGCGGGTCCACAAGAGACCCAGTACTTC
.	TRBV11-2	.	TRBJ2-7	CASSSQGNEQYF	TGTGCCAGCAGCTCACAGGGAAACGAGCAGTACTTC
.	TRBV2	.	TRBJ2-5	CASMYSRQETQYF	TGTGCCAGCATGTACAGTAGACAAGAGACCCAGTACTTC
.	TRBV30	.	TRBJ2-4	CAWSPGLLAKNIQYF	TGTGCCTGGAGTCCGGGACTCCTAGCCAAAAACATTCAGTACTTC
TRBD1	TRBV6-6	.	TRBJ1-4	CASSSSGQGKKLFF	TGTGCCAGCAGTTCCTCCGGACAGGGGAAAAAACTGTTTTTT
TRBD2	TRBV7-6	.	TRBJ2-7	CASSLASAGAYEQYF	TGTGCCAGCAGCTTAGCCTCAGCGGGAGCTTACGAGCAGTACTTC
TRBD1	TRBV28	.	TRBJ2-4	CASSLGDRAKNIQYF	TGTGCCAGCAGTTTAGGGGACAGGGCCAAAAACATTCAGTACTTC
.	TRBV28	.	TRBJ2-7	CASSLGRGEQYF	TGTGCCAGCAGTCTGGGAAGGGGCGAGCAGTACTTC
.	TRBV7-2	.	TRBJ2-5	CASSRNGDQETQYF	TGTGCCAGCAGCCGTAACGGGGACCAAGAGACCCAGTACTTC
.	TRBV7-2	.	TRBJ1-3	CASSLVTGTGNTIYF	TGTGCCAGCAGCTTAGTAACAGGGACTGGAAACACCATATATTTT